This T cell receptor (beta chain) comes out of a study of regulatory T cells in long-lasting Graves disease. Germline values: CDR1 SGHDN, CDR2 FVKESK. V was shortened by 0 bases and J by 0 bases, with 14 bases between the two germline ends. The CDR3 sequence is 17 residues long. Time point indicated: newly diagnosed GD, antithyroid drugs for less than 3 months. From PBMCs, RNA was extracted and then used to make the TCR library. This clonotype was counted ten times or more. Relying on iRepertoire HTBI primers and Arm-PCR of CDR3 regions, the team built TCR beta libraries. Via MiXCR, TCRdb re-called the multiplex PCR reads, giving one row per CDR3 protein. The sample gives 350,000 to 450,000 distinct CDR3 sequences, about 16% of which show up once; 16% is in the top ten. These records were also assigned to another study, of T cells in Graves' hyperthyroidism and ophthalmopathy.

The sample here was peripheral blood mononuclear cells (PBMCs), taken at new diagnosis, from a patient treated with antithyroid drugs. The receptor comes from a woman aged 25 to 39 with Graves disease. This chain uses TRBV14 with TRBJ2-5, with D possibly being TRBD2 (6 bases). Here the CDR3 DNA reads TGTGCCAGCAGCCAAGAGGAGGAGGGGCAAAACCAAGAGACCCAGTACTTC. Its protein is CASSQEEEGQNQETQYF.